The rows below give T cell receptor beta chains drawn from one sample of a study of post-analysis software for immune sequencing data. TCRdb passed the PCR reads through MiXCR, listing each CDR3 protein once. The data show fewer than 850,000 distinct CDR3 sequences, 25% to 30% seen once. Sequencing was done on a sample of blood. The source of these receptors is a girl aged 10 to 17 with multiple sclerosis. The CDR3 runs from the conserved cysteine through the conserved F or W. A D gene is named only where the DNA matches it firmly. Not every row has a clone size; where given, it reads once, few, many or a size class.

cdr3_nt cdr3_aa d_call j_call v_call clone_size
TGTGCCATCAGTGAGTCGACCATTCGGACTAGCGCCCATCAGTTCTTC CAISESTIRTSAHQFF TRBD2 TRBJ2-1 TRBV10-3 NA
TGCGCCAGCAGCTTGTCGTGGAGGGCCTACGAGCAGTACTTC CASSLSWRAYEQYF NA TRBJ2-7 TRBV5-1 NA
TGTGCCGGCAGCTTAAACGGGAGAGGAGAGCAGTACTTC CAGSLNGRGEQYF NA TRBJ2-7 TRBV7-2 once
TGTGCCAGCTCACCACTGCCAAGCTCCTATAATTCACCCCTCCACTTT CASSPLPSSYNSPLHF NA TRBJ1-6 TRBV18 NA
TGCACCGGGCTAGCGGGATCCGATGAGCAGTTCTTC CTGLAGSDEQFF TRBD2 TRBJ2-1 TRBV29-1 few
TGTGCCAGCAGTTTTCACCCGTACCAAGAGACCCAGTACTTC CASSFHPYQETQYF NA TRBJ2-5 TRBV27 few
TGTGCCAGCACCTCGGGACGGATAAAAGAGACCCAGTACTTC CASTSGRIKETQYF NA TRBJ2-5 TRBV2 few
TGCGCCAGCAGCCCCGGGACAGGAGGCGGGGAGCTGTTTTTT CASSPGTGGGELFF TRBD1 TRBJ2-2 TRBV5-1 NA
TGTGCCACCAGCGACCCCGGACTAGCGGGAGTAAACGAGCAGTACTTC CATSDPGLAGVNEQYF TRBD2 TRBJ2-7 TRBV15 few
TGCAGTGGAATCGGTGGGGACGGGGAGCTGTTTTTT CSGIGGDGELFF NA TRBJ2-2 TRBV20-1 NA
TGCAGCGTCACCGACAGGGGAAACTACGAGCAGTACTTC CSVTDRGNYEQYF TRBD1 TRBJ2-7 TRBV29-1 NA
TGTGCCAGCAGCCCCAGGACCCCCGGCGGTGAGCAGTACTTC CASSPRTPGGEQYF NA TRBJ2-7 TRBV3-1 NA
TGTGCCAGCAGGGGTCTAGCGGGAGTAGGGGATTTGGGCGAGCAGTTCTTC CASRGLAGVGDLGEQFF TRBD2 TRBJ2-1 TRBV2 once
TGTGCCAGCAGTGAAGTGACGGGGCGACGCACAGATACGCAGTATTTT CASSEVTGRRTDTQYF NA TRBJ2-3 TRBV6-1 NA
TGTGCCATCAGTGCTGGCCTGGGGGGCTACGAGCAGTACTTC CAISAGLGGYEQYF NA TRBJ2-7 TRBV10-3 NA
TGTGCCAGCTCAACTATCATGACAGGGGGCTTAGGGGAGCAGTACTTC CASSTIMTGGLGEQYF TRBD1 TRBJ2-5 TRBV18 many
TGTGCCAGCAGCAAAGACAGGGGGGATGATGAAAAACTGTTTTTT CASSKDRGDDEKLFF TRBD1 TRBJ1-4 TRBV7-2 NA
TGTGCCAGCTCTGTCGAGTCAGATACGCAGTATTTT CASSVESDTQYF NA TRBJ2-3 TRBV18 NA
TGTGCCAGCAGCCAAGGACGGGGGAAGAACACCGGGGAGCTGTTTTTT CASSQGRGKNTGELFF NA TRBJ2-2 TRBV3-1 NA
TGCAGTGCTAGAGCGGCTAGCGGGGACCATGAGCAGTTCTTC CSARAASGDHEQFF TRBD2 TRBJ2-1 TRBV20-1 NA
TGCAGCGTTGAGCGCAGTTGGGACGGCAGGGGCCCTTCTAGCACAGATACGCAGTATTTT CSVERSWDGRGPSSTDTQYF NA TRBJ2-3 TRBV29-1 few
TGCAGTGCTAGAGATCGGGCAAGGGTCTATGAGCAGTTCTTC CSARDRARVYEQFF NA TRBJ2-1 TRBV20-1 NA
TGCAGTGCTAGAGGCAGGGCAACTAATGAAAAACTGTTTTTT CSARGRATNEKLFF NA TRBJ1-4 TRBV20-1 few
TGCAGCGTTGGTGTCAGCAATAGCAATCAGCCCCAGCATTTT CSVGVSNSNQPQHF NA TRBJ1-5 TRBV29-1 few
TGTGCCAGCAGCGTCAGGGACGGCACCTACGAGCAGTACTTC CASSVRDGTYEQYF NA TRBJ2-7 TRBV9 many
TGTGCCAGCAGTTACGGACCAAAGGGTGAAGCTTTCTTT CASSYGPKGEAFF NA TRBJ1-1 TRBV6-5 NA
TGTGCCAGCAGCTTATTTGAGGGAACCTATGGCTACACCTTC CASSLFEGTYGYTF NA TRBJ1-2 TRBV7-2 few
TGTGCCAGCCAGGGGTTCCCCTCAGGGAATACGCAGTATTTT CASQGFPSGNTQYF NA TRBJ2-3 TRBV2 NA
TGTACCAGCAGCTCGACGCCGGGACAGGCCTACAATGAGCAGTTCTTC CTSSSTPGQAYNEQFF TRBD1 TRBJ2-1 TRBV7-2 NA
TGCAGCGTTGAAGATCGCGGCAGGGGGGTGGGTGAGCAGTTCTTC CSVEDRGRGVGEQFF NA TRBJ2-1 TRBV29-1 NA
TGTGCCACCAGTGAGGACAGGGGACCGGCTGGTTCAGATACGCAGTATTTT CATSEDRGPAGSDTQYF TRBD1 TRBJ2-3 TRBV24-1 NA
TGTGCCACCAGCAGAGGCGAAGGACAGGGGATACCAGATACGCAGTATTTT CATSRGEGQGIPDTQYF TRBD1 TRBJ2-3 TRBV15 few
TGCAGTGCTAGTTTACTTGAGCAGTTCTTC CSASLLEQFF NA TRBJ2-1 TRBV20-1 NA
TGTGCCATCAGTGGCTACCTTCGGGACGGCTCCTACGAGCAGTACTTC CAISGYLRDGSYEQYF NA TRBJ2-7 TRBV10-3 NA
TGTGCCAGCAGCTTAGGAGGGCAGGGCTTAAACTCCAAGCAGTACTTC CASSLGGQGLNSKQYF NA TRBJ2-5 TRBV7-2 few
TGCGCCAGCAGCCAAGATAGGGACAGCTCAGATACGCAGTATTTT CASSQDRDSSDTQYF TRBD1 TRBJ2-3 TRBV4-3 NA
TGTGCCAGCAGTTACTTTCCAGGGGCCAACGAGCAGTACTTC CASSYFPGANEQYF NA TRBJ2-7 TRBV6-6 few
TGTGCCGGCAGCAAGGGGATTGGCACAGATACGCAGTATTTT CAGSKGIGTDTQYF NA TRBJ2-3 TRBV6-1 NA
TGCAGCGTTGGTGCGTCGGGAGAGCTGAGCACAGATACGCAGTATTTT CSVGASGELSTDTQYF NA TRBJ2-3 TRBV29-1 NA
TGTGCCAGCAGCTCCCCGACAGAATCCTACAATGAGCAGTTCTTC CASSSPTESYNEQFF NA TRBJ2-1 TRBV7-2 few
TGTGCCAGCAGCCTGTGGGGCCGAGTCGCCGACTCCTACGAGCAGTACTTC CASSLWGRVADSYEQYF NA TRBJ2-7 TRBV7-2 NA
TGCAGCGTTGGGGGAGGCTCGTGGGAAGCTTTCTTT CSVGGGSWEAFF NA TRBJ1-1 TRBV29-1 NA
TGTGCCAGCAGTGGGTTGAACACTGAAGCTTTCTTT CASSGLNTEAFF NA TRBJ1-1 TRBV28 NA
TGCAGTGCTGGGGGGAGCACAGATACGCAGTATTTT CSAGGSTDTQYF NA TRBJ2-3 TRBV20-1 NA
TGTGCCAGCAGCAATACTAGCATCTACGAGCAGTACTTC CASSNTSIYEQYF NA TRBJ2-7 TRBV7-2 NA
TGTGCCACCAGCAGAGACAGGGGGTCTGGAAACACCATATATTTT CATSRDRGSGNTIYF TRBD1 TRBJ1-3 TRBV15 few
TGCGCCAGCAGCGCGTCGAAGGCTAGCGGGAAGTCCTACAATGAGCAGTTCTTC CASSASKASGKSYNEQFF TRBD2 TRBJ2-1 TRBV5-1 many
TGTGCCAGCAGCGCTGGGGGCTCCTACGAGCAGTACTTC CASSAGGSYEQYF NA TRBJ2-7 TRBV10-2 many
TGCAGCGATCGACTAGTCCCCACCTACGAGCGGTACTTC CSDRLVPTYERYF NA TRBJ2-7 TRBV29-1 NA
TGCAGTGCTAGAGATGAACCGGGCCAGGCCGTCTATGGCTACACCTTC CSARDEPGQAVYGYTF NA TRBJ1-2 TRBV20-1 NA
TGTAACCCCTTCGGGTCCCCCGGGGAGACCCAGTACTTC CNPFGSPGETQYF NA TRBJ2-5 TRBV20-1 many
TGTGCCAGCAGTGGCCGGGGATCTAGCACAGATACGCAGTATTTT CASSGRGSSTDTQYF NA TRBJ2-3 TRBV28 NA